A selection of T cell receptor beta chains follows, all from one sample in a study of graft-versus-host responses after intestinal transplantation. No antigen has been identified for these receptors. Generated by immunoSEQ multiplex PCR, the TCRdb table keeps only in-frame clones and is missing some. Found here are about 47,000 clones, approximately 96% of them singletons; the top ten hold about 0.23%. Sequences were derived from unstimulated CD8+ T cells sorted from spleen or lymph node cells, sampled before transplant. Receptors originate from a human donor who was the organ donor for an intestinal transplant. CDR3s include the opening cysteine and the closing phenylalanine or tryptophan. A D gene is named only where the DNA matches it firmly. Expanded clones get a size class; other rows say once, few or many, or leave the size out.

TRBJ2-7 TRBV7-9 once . TGTGCCAGCAGTCGCGTCCGGGACTCACACCACGAGCAGTACTTC CASSRVRDSHHEQYF
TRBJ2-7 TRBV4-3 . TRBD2 TGCGCCAGCAGCCCCTTTCGCGGGGGGCTCTACGAGCAGTACTTC CASSPFRGGLYEQYF
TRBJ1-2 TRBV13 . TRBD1 TGTGCCAGCAGCAACCCCGGCAGGGGGCATTATGGCTACACCTTC CASSNPGRGHYGYTF
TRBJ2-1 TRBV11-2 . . TGTGCCAGCAGCCTAGGACTGCGAGAGCAGTTCTTC CASSLGLREQFF
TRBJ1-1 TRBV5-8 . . TGTGCCAGCAGCTTCGGGGGTACTGAAGCTTTCTTT CASSFGGTEAFF
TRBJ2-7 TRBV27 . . TGTGCCAGCAGTTTGGTGGGGTCTCTTGACGAGCAGTACTTC CASSLVGSLDEQYF
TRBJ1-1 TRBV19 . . TGTGCCAGTAGTATAGTCCCGACAGGGAACACTGAAGCTTTCTTT CASSIVPTGNTEAFF
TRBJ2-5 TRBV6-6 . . TGTGCCAGCAGTAGCCGGGGTCAAGAGACCCAGTACTTC CASSSRGQETQYF
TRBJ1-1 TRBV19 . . TGTGCCAGTAGTATTTCGGCTAACACTGAAGCTTTCTTT CASSISANTEAFF
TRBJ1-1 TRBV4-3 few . TGCGCCAGCAGCCAAGGTTCAGGGATGAACACTGAAGCTTTCTTT CASSQGSGMNTEAFF
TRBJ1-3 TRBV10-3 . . TGTGCCATCAGTGATCCGGGGAGCGGAAACACCATATATTTT CAISDPGSGNTIYF
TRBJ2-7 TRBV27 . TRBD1 TGTGCCAGCAGACGACAGGGTGCCTACGAGCAGTACTTC CASRRQGAYEQYF
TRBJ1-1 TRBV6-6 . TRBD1 TGTGCCAGCGCCGATACCGGGACAGGGAACACTGAAGCTTTCTTT CASADTGTGNTEAFF
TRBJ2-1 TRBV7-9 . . TGTGCCAGCAGCCCCAGAGTAGCAAGTCCCTACAATGAGCAGTTCTTC CASSPRVASPYNEQFF
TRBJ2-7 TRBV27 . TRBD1 TGTGCCAGCAGTTCAACGGGACAGATCTACGAGCAGTACTTC CASSSTGQIYEQYF
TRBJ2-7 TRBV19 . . TGTGCCAGTAGTATAGGGGATGCGTACGAGCAGTACTTC CASSIGDAYEQYF
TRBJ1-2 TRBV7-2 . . TGTGCCAGCAGCTCCGGGGCGTGGCCAGGAGGGTATGGCTACACCTTC CASSSGAWPGGYGYTF
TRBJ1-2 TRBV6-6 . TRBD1 TGTGCCAGCAGCCAGAACAACCGGGACAGGGGCAATGCCTACACCTTC CASSQNNRDRGNAYTF
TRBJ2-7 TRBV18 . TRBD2 TGTGCCAGCTCGGGGGAATCCTCCAGGGAGACTAGCGGCCCCTACGAGCAGTACTTC CASSGESSRETSGPYEQYF
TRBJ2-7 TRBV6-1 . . TGTGCCAGCCATGGATCTGGGTTCTACGAGCAGTACTTC CASHGSGFYEQYF
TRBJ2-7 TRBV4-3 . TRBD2 TGCGCCAGCAGCCAAGATCTTGGGACTAGCTACGAGCAGTACTTC CASSQDLGTSYEQYF
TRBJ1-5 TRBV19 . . TGTGCCAGTAGTTTCGGTCAGCCCCAGCATTTT CASSFGQPQHF
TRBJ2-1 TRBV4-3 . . TGCGCCAGCAGCCAAGATACCGGGCTAGCGTTTTACAATGAGCAGTTCTTC CASSQDTGLAFYNEQFF
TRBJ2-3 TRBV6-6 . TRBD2 TGTGCCAGCAGTTATGGGAGGGTTCTTTACACAGATACGCAGTATTTT CASSYGRVLYTDTQYF
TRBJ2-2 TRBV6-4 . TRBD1 TGTGCCAGCAGACTACTGACAGGGGGTTACACCGGGGAGCTGTTTTTT CASRLLTGGYTGELFF
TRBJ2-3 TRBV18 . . TGTGCCAGCTCACCCCTGGTCAGTGCGGGGCTAAAAAGAGACACAGATACGCAGTATTTT CASSPLVSAGLKRDTDTQYF
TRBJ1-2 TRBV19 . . TGTGCCAGTACCTTAGGTGCCGGGAGCTATGGCTACACCTTC CASTLGAGSYGYTF
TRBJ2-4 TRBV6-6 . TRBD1 TGTGCCAGCAGTTACTCCCGACAGGGGCCAAAAAACATTCAGTACTTC CASSYSRQGPKNIQYF
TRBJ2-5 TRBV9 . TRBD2 TGTGCCAGCAGCGTAGCGGAAGCGGGGCGGGAGACCCAGTACTTC CASSVAEAGRETQYF
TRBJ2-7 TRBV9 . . TGTGCCAGCAGCGTAGGGTGGGGGGTTAGCTACGAGCAGTACTTC CASSVGWGVSYEQYF
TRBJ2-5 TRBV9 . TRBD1 TGTGCCAGCAGCGTAGGGTTTGAGACAGGGGGTCAAGAGACCCAGTACTTC CASSVGFETGGQETQYF
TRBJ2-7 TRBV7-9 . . TGTGCCAGCAGCTTTGGGACAGAGCAGTACTTC CASSFGTEQYF
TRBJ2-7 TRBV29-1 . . TGCAGCGTTGGTCTTAGCCCCGGACAAGGGGCGAGCTACGAGCAGTACTTC CSVGLSPGQGASYEQYF
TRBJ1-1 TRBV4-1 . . TGCGCCAGCAGCCCCCCTGTAGGACAGAGAATGCAGAACACTGAAGCTTTCTTT CASSPPVGQRMQNTEAFF
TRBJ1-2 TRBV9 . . TGTGCCAGCAGCGGCTCGGGCGGGGGCGCTTTACGCTACACCTTC CASSGSGGGALRYTF
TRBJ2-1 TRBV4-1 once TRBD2 TGCGCCAGCAGCCCGTTCACTAGCGGGGGGGGCAATGAGCAGTTCTTC CASSPFTSGGGNEQFF
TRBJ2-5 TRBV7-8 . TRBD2 TGTGCCAGCAGCTTGGGGGGGGGATTCGAAGAGACCCAGTACTTC CASSLGGGFEETQYF
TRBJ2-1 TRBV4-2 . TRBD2 TGTGCCAGCAGCCAAGAGACTAGCAATCAAGCCAATGAGCAGTTCTTC CASSQETSNQANEQFF
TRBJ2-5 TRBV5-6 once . TGTGCCAGCAGCTTTTATACAGGAGAGACCCAGTACTTC CASSFYTGETQYF
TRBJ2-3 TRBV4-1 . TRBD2 TGCGCCAGCAGCCAAGTCGATAGCGGGGGGGTAGATACGCAGTATTTT CASSQVDSGGVDTQYF
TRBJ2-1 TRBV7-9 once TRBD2 TGTGCCAGCAGCTTCCCCGGGGGGGCCTTTCACAATGAGCAGTTCTTC CASSFPGGAFHNEQFF
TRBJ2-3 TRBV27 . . TGTGCCAGCAGATTGACTCCCTGGGACACAGATACGCAGTATTTT CASRLTPWDTDTQYF
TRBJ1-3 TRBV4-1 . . TGCGCCAGCAGGCATGTAGGAAGGAATGCTGGAAACACCATATATTTT CASRHVGRNAGNTIYF
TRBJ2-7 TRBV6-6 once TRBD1 TGTGCCAGCTGGGACAGTTCGGCTCTATACGAGCAGTACTTC CASWDSSALYEQYF
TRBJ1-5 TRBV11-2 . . TGTGCCAGCAGCACGCCGGGGGCTCAGCCCCAGCATTTT CASSTPGAQPQHF
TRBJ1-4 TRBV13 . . TGTGCCAGCAGCCCTAGGGGTAATGAAAAACTGTTTTTT CASSPRGNEKLFF
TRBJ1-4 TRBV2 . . TGTGCCAGCGGTCGATCAGGGTTGGATGAAAAACTGTTTTTT CASGRSGLDEKLFF
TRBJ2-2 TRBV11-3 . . TGTGCCAGCAGCTTTGATGGGGCCGGGGAGCTGTTTTTT CASSFDGAGELFF
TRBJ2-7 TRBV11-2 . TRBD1 TGTGCCAGCAGCTTAGGGTCAGGGGGCTCCCTATTCGGTTACGAGCAGTACTTC CASSLGSGGSLFGYEQYF
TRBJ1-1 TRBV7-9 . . TGTGCCAGCAGCTTAGGGTTTACTGAAGCTTTCTTT CASSLGFTEAFF
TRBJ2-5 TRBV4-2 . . TGTGCCAGCAGCCAAGAAAGTTCGGTGTCGGCAGCTCGAGGGGAGACCCAGTACTTC CASSQESSVSAARGETQYF
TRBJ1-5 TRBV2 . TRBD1 TGTGCCAGCAGTGGCCAGGACAGGGGAACCCCGGGGCCCAATCAGCCCCAGCATTTT CASSGQDRGTPGPNQPQHF
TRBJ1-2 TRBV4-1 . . TGCGCCAGCAGCCAGGGTAGTAGGGATTACTATGGCTACACCTTC CASSQGSRDYYGYTF
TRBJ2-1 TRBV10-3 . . TGTGCCGTCAGTGGAGGGACGGATTTAAATGAGCAGTTCTTC CAVSGGTDLNEQFF
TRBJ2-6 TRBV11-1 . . TGTGCCAGCAGCCCGATCCTCTCTGGGGCCAACGTCCTGACTTTC CASSPILSGANVLTF